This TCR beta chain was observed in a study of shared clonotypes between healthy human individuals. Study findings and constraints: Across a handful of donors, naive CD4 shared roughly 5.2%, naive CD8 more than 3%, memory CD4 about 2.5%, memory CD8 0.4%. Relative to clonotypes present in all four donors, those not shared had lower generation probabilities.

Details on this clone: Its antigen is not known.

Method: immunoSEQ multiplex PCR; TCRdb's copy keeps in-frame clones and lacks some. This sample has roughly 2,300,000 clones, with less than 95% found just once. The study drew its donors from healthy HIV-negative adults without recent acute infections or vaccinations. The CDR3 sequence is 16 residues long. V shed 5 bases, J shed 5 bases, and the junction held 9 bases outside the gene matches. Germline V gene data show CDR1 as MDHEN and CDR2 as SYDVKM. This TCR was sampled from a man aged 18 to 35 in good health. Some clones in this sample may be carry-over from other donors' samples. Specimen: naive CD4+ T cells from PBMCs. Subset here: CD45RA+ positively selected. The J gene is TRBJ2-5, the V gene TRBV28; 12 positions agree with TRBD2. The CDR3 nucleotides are TGTGCCAGCAGTGTAACTAGCGGGAGGAGGAGGGAGACCCAGTACTTC. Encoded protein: CASSVTSGRRRETQYF.